This T cell receptor beta chain was retrieved from a study of control samples from healthy donors and cancer patients (dated by TCRdb to the early 2020s). V is pruned by 6 bases and J by 1 base, leaving 5 bases of the junction without a gene match. The CDR3 covers 14 residues, taking in both the cysteine and the phenylalanine. Only the CDR3 portion is preserved as DNA: 42 bases, with reading frame beginning at the first base. CDR1 and CDR2 (SNHLY, FYNNEI) derive from the germline V gene. On this clone: The antigen this receptor binds is unknown. Per-base quality was not reported, and no clone a single base away is much larger than it.

Library construction relied on the immunoSEQ multiplex PCR assay. The table comes from immuneACCESS by way of TCRdb, which keeps in-frame sequences with V and J called. Part of the clones is missing from these tables; in studies checked, under half for an unresolved V gene and the rest for unknown reasons. Counted in this sample were approximately 170,000 clones; almost 90% of them appeared once. The top ten clones comprise around 5% of the sample. This sequence originates from a woman between 25 and 40 years old in good health. This sequence uses TRBV2 and TRBJ1-1, with TRBD1 matching 7 junction bases. The sequenced sample consisted of blood. This receptor has the CDR3 CASRYRGQNTEAFF. The DNA is TGTGCCAGCAGATACAGGGGTCAGAACACTGAAGCTTTCTTT.